This TCR beta chain emerged from a study of post-analysis software for immune sequencing data. For the study at large: Both relapsing-remitting and secondary progressive multiple sclerosis featured among the disease courses, as did progressive-relapsing multiple sclerosis.

With respect to this clonotype: Antigen unknown.

Study-wide findings and caveats: There was significantly lower normalized Chao1 diversity in multiple sclerosis patients than in controls. Higher frequency in patients than in controls was seen for five TRBV segments, with TRBV5-6, TRBV5-1 and TRBV20-1 among them.

The V end lost 2 bases, the J end lost 5 bases, and 13 bases lay between the germline ends. CDR3 length equals 15 residues. Germline-derived CDR1 and CDR2 are PRHDT and FYEKMQ (reference sequence). The TCR beta cDNA libraries contained unique molecular identifiers. Yield was approximately 500,000 cDNA molecules from 1 to 10 million T cells. TCRdb itself ran the PCR reads through MiXCR, one entry per CDR3 protein. Of 350,000 to 450,000 distinct CDR3 sequences detected, more than 30% appear once; the ten largest clones hold about 8%. The source is a girl aged 2-10 years with multiple sclerosis. The rearrangement joins TRBV13 to TRBJ2-1; D tentatively fits TRBD1 or TRBD2 (6 bases each). The sequencing input was blood. This CDR3 is CASSLIGGRDNEQFF. In DNA, the CDR3 is TGTGCCAGCAGCTTAATCGGGGGCAGAGACAATGAGCAGTTCTTC.